Described below is a single T cell receptor (beta chain) sequence and its context. This entry belongs to a study of blood T cell repertoires in COVID-19. Method: immunoSEQ multiplex PCR; TCRdb's copy keeps in-frame clones and lacks some. The repertoire holds approximately 100,000 clones, with about 79% as singletons. The CDR3 is made up of 14 amino acids. Trimming pared 1 base from V and 7 bases from J, leaving 11 bases between. Germline V lookup: CDR1 KGHSH, CDR2 LQKENI. Sequences were obtained from peripheral blood. The sequence came from a woman older than 75 with active or convalescent COVID-19. The V gene is TRBV18, the J gene TRBJ1-5; maybe TRBD1 (5 bases). Here the CDR3 reads CASSPQVQGQPQHF. The CDR3 region has the DNA TGTGCCAGCTCACCACAAGTTCAGGGACAGCCCCAGCATTTT.